This TCR beta chain was recorded in a study of shared clonotypes between healthy human individuals. Note on this clone: Its specificity is not known.

The germline V gene has CDR1 SGHRS and CDR2 YFSETQ. Trimming removed 4 bases at V and 4 bases at J, with 24 bases between. CDR3 size: 17 residues. General study points: Sharing across four donors was highest in naive CD4 (about 5%) and lowest in memory CD8 (0.4%).

Assay execution took place at the deep level. Clones were sequenced by immunoSEQ multiplex PCR, and TCRdb holds only the in-frame ones, with some missing. Of over 2 million clones listed, just under 95% are singletons. Donors were healthy HIV-negative adults without recent acute infections or vaccinations. This TCR was sampled from a young man in good health. Some clones in this sample may be carry-over from other donors' samples. The sample comprised naive CD4+ T cells from PBMCs. Subset noted: CD45RA+ positively selected. The chain uses TRBV5-1 and TRBJ2-7; a possible D gene is TRBD1 (5 bases). The DNA of the CDR3 is TGCGCCAGCAGCGCACCCAGGGTCGGCAGGGTGTGGTACGAGCAGTACTTC. Translation: CASSAPRVGRVWYEQYF.